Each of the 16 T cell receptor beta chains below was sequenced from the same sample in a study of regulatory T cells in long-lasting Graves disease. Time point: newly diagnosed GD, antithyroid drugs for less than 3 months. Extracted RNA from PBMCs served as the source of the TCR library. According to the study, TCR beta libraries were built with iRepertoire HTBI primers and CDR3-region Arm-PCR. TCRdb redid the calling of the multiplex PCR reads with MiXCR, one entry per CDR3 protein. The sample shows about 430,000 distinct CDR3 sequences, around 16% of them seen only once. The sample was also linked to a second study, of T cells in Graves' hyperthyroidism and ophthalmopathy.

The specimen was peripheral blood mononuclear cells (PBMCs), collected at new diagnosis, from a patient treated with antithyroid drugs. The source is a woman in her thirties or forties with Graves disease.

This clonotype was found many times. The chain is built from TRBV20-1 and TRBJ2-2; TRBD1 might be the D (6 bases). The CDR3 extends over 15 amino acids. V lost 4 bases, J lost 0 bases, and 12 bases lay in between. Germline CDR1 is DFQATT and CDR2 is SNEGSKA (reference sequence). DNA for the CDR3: TGCAGTGCTACAGACAGGATATCGAACACCGGGGAGCTGTTTTTT. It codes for CSATDRISNTGELFF.

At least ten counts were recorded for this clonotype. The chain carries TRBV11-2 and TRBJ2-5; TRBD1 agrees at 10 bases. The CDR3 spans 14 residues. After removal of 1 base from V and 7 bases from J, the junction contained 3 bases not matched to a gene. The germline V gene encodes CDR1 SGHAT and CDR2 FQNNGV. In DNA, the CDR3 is TGTGCCAGCAGCTTAGGGACAGGGGGGTGGACCCAGTACTTC. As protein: CASSLGTGGWTQYF.

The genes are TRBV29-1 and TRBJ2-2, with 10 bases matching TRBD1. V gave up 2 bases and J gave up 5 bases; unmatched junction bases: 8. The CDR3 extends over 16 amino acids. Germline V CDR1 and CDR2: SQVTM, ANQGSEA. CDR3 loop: CSVENDRGRGTGELFF. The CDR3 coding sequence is TGCAGCGTTGAAAACGACAGGGGGCGCGGGACCGGGGAGCTGTTTTTT.

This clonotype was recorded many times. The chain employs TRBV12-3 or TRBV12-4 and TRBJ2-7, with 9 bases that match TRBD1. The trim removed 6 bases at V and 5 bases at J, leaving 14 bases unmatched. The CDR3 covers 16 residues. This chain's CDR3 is CASSPSSGTGFDEQYF. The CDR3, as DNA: TGTGCCAGCAGCCCCTCTTCCGGGACAGGGTTTGACGAGCAGTACTTC.

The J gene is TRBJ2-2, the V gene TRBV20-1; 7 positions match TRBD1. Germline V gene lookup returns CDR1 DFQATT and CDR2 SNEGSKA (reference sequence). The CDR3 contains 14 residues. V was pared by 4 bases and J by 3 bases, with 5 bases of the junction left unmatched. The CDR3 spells CSAIQGLDTGELFF. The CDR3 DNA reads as TGCAGTGCTATACAGGGGTTGGACACCGGGGAGCTGTTTTTT.

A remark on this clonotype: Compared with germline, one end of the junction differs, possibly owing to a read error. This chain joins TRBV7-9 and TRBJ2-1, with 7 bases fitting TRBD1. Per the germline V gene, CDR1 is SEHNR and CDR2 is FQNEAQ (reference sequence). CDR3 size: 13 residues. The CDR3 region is CASTLDRVDEQFF. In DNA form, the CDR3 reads TGTGCCAGCACCTTAGACAGGGTAGATGAGCAGTTCTTC.

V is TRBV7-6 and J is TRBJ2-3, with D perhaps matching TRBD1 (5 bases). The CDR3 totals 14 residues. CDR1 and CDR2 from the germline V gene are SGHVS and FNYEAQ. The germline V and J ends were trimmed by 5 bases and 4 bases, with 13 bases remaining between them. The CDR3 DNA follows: TGTGCCAGCAGCACCCAGTCAGGGTCAGATACGCAGTATTTT. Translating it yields CASSTQSGSDTQYF.

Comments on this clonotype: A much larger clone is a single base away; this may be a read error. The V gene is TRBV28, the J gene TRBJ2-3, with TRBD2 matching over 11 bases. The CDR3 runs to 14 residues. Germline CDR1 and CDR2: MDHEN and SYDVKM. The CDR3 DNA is TGTGCCAGCAGTCCTAGCGGGAGGTCAGATGCGCAGTATTTT. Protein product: CASSPSGRSDAQYF.

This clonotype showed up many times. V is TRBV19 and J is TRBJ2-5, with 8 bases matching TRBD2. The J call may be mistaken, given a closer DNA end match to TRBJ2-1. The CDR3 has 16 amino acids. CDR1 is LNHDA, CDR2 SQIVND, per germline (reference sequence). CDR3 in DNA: TGTGCCAGTAGTTCCCTTCCAGGAGCGGGAGTTAATGAGCAGTTCTTC. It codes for CASSSLPGAGVNEQFF.

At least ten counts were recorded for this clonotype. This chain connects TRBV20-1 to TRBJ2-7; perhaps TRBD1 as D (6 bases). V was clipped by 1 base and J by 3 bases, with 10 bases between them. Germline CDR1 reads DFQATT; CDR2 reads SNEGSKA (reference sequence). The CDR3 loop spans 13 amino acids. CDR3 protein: CSARGTDFYEQYF. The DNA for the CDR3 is TGCAGTGCTAGAGGGACAGATTTCTACGAGCAGTACTTC.

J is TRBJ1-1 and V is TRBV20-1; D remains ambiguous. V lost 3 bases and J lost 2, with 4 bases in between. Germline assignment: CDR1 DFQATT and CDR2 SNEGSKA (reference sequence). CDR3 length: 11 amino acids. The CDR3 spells CSASHNTEAFF. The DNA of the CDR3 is TGCAGTGCTAGTCATAACACTGAAGCTTTCTTT.

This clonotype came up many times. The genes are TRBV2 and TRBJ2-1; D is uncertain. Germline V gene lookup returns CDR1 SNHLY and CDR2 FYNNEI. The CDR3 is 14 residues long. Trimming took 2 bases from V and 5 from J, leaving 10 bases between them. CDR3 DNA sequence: TGTGCCAGCAGTGAATTTGCAACCAACAATGAGCAGTTCTTC. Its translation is CASSEFATNNEQFF. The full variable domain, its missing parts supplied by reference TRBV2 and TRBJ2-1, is EPEVTQTPSHQVTQMGQEVILRCVPISNHLYFYWYRQILGQKVEFLVSFYNNEISEKSEIFDDQFSVERPDGSNFTLKIRSTKLEDSAMYFCASSEFATNNEQFFGPGTRLTVL.

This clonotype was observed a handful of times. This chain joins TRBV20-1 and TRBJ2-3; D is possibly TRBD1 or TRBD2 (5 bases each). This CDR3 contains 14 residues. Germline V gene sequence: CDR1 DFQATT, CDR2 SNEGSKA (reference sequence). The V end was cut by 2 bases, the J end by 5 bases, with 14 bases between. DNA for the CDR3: TGCAGTGCTAGACCCCCGGGGCTGGAAGATACGCAGTATTTT. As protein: CSARPPGLEDTQYF.

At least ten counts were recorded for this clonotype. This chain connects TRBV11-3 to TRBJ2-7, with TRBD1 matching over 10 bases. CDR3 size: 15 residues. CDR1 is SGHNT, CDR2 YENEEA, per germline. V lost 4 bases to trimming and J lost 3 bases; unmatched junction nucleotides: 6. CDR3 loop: CASSWPGQGFYEQYF. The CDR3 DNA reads TGTGCCAGCAGCTGGCCGGGACAGGGGTTCTACGAGCAGTACTTC.

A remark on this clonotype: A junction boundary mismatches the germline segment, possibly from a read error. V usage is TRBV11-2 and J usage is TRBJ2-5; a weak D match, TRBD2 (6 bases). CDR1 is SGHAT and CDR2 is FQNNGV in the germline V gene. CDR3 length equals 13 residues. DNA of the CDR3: TGTGCCAGCAGCCCCCGGGGGTTAGAGATCCAGTACTTC. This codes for CASSPRGLEIQYF.

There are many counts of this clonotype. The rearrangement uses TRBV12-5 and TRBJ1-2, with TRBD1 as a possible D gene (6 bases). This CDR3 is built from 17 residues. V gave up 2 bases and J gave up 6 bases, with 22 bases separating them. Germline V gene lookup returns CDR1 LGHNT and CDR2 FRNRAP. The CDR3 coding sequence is TGTGCTAGTGGTTTGCCGGACAGACCGCGAAGCCGGGATGGCTACACCTTC. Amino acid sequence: CASGLPDRPRSRDGYTF.